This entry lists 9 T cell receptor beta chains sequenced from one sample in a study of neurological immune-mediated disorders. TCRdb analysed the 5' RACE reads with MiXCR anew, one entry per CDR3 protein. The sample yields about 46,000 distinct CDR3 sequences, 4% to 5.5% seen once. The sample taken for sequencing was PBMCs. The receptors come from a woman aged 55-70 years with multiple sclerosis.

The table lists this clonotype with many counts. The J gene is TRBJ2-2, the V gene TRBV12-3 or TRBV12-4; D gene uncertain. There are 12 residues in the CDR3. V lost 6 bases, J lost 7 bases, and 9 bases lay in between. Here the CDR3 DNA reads TGTGCCAGCAGCTATCGGGTCGGGGAGCTGTTTTTT. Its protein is CASSYRVGELFF.

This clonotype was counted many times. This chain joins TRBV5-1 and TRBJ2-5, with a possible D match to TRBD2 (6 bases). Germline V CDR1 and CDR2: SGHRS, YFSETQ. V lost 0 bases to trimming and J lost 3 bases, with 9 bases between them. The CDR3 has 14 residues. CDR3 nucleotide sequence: TGCGCCAGCAGCTTGGGACTAGACAAAGAGACCCAGTACTTC. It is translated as CASSLGLDKETQYF.

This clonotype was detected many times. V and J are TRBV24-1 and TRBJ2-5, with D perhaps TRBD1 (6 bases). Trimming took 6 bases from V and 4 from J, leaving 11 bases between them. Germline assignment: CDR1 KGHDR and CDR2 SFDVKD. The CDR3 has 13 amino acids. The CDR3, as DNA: TGTGCCACCAGTCGGCCAGGGGTAGAGACCCAGTACTTC. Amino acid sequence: CATSRPGVETQYF.

CDR3 nucleotide sequence: TGTGCCAGCAGCTTAGTCTCGGGCAGGCACGGTCAGCCCCAGCATTTT. It yields the protein CASSLVSGRHGQPQHF. The chain has TRBV7-2 and TRBJ1-5; no definite D call. CDR1 is SGHTA, CDR2 FQGNSA, per germline. Trimming took 1 base from V and 6 from J, leaving 16 bases between them. This CDR3 region has 16 residues.

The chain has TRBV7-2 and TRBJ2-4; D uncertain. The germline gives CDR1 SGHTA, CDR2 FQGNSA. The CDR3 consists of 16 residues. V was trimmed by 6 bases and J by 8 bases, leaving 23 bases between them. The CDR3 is CASSHTPSAARDIQYF. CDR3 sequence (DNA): TGTGCCAGCAGTCATACCCCCTCGGCAGCCCGGGACATTCAGTACTTC. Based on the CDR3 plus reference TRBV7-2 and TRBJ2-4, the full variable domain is GAGVSQSPSNKVTEKGKDVELRCDPISGHTALYWYRQSLGQGLEFLIYFQGNSAPDKSGLPSDRFSAERTGGSVSTLTIQRTQQEDSAVYLCASSHTPSAARDIQYFGAGTRLSVL.

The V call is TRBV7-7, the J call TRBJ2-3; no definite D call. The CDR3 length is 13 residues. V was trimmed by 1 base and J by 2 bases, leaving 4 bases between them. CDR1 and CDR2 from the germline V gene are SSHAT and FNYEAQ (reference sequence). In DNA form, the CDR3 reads TGTGCCAGCAGCTTAGAGGTCACAGATACGCAGTATTTT. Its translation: CASSLEVTDTQYF.

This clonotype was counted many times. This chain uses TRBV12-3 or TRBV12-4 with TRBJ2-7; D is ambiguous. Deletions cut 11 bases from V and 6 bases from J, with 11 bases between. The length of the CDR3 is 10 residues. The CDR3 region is CAGKQSEQYV. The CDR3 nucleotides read TGTGCCGGAAAGCAAAGCGAGCAGTACGTC.

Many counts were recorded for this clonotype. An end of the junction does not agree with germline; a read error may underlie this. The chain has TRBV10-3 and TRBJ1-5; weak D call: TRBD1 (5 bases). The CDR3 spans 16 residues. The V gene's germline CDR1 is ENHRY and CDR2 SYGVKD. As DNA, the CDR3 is TGTGCCATCAGTGAGTCGTGGGGCCGTAGCAATCAGCCCCAGAATTTT. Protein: CAISESWGRSNQPQNF.

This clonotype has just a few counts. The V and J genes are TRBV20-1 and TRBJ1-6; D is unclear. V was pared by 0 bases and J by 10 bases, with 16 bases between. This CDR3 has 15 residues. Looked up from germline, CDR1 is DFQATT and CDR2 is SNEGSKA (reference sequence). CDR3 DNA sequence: TGCAGTGCTAGAGATGGCGGACGAGAAGAGTCACCCCTCCACTTT. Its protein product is CSARDGGREESPLHF.